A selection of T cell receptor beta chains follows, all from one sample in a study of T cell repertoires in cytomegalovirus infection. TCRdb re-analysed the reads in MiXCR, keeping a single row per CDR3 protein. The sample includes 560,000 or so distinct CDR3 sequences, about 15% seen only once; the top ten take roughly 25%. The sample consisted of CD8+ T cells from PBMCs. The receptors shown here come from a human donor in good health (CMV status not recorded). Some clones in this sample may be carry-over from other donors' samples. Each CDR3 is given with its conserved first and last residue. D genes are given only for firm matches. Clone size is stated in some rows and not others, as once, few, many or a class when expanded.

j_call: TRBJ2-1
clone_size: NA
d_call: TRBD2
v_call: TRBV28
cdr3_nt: TGTGCCAGCAGTTCCGGGACTAGCCGATTCTTC
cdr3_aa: CASSSGTSRFF

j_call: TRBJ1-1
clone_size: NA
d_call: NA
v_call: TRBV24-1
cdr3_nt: TGTGCCACCGCCTCGGAGGAGGGCTCTGAAGCTTTCTTT
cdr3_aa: CATASEEGSEAFF

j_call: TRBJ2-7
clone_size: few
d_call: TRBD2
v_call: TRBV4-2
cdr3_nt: TGTGCCAGCAGCCACCGGGGGGACTACGAGCAGTACTTC
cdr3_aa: CASSHRGDYEQYF

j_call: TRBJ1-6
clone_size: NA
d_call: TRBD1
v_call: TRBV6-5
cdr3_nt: TGTGCCAGCAGTCCCGGACAGGGATTCTATAATTCACCCCTCCACTTT
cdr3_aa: CASSPGQGFYNSPLHF

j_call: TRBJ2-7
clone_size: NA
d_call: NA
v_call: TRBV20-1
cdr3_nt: TGCAGTGCTGATAGCTACGAGCAGTACTTC
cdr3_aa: CSADSYEQYF

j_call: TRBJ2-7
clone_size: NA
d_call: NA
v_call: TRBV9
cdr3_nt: TGTGCCAGCAGCGTAGATATCGGCGCCTACGAGCAGTACTTC
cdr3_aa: CASSVDIGAYEQYF

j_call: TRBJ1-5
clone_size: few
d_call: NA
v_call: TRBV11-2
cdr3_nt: TGTGCCAGCAGCTTAGGTCTTACCAATCAGCCCCAGCATTTT
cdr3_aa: CASSLGLTNQPQHF

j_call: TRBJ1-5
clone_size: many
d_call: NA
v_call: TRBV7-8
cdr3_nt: TGTGCCAGCAGCTTAGTACAGGGCGATAGCAATCAGCCCCAGCATTTT
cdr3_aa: CASSLVQGDSNQPQHF

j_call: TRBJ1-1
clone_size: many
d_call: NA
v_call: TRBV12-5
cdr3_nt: TGTGCTAGTGGTCCCGGGGGGGCGGTGAACACTGAAGCTTTCTTT
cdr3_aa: CASGPGGAVNTEAFF

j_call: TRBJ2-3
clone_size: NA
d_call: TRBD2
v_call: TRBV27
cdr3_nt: TGTGCCAGCAGTGGGACTAGAGGGGATACGCAGTATTTT
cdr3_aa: CASSGTRGDTQYF

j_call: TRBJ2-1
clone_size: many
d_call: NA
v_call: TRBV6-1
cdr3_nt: TGTGCCAGCTCGCGTGTAGCGCCATCCTACAATGAGCAGTTCTTC
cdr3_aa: CASSRVAPSYNEQFF

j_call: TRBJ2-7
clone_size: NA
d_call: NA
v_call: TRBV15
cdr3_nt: TGTGCCACCAGCAGAGATATTGAGGAGCAGTACTTC
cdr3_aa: CATSRDIEEQYF

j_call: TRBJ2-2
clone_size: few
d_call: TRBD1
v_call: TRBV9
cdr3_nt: TGTGCCAGCAGCGTAGTCCCGGGACAGGGCCCGAACACCGGGGAGCTGTTTTTT
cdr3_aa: CASSVVPGQGPNTGELFF

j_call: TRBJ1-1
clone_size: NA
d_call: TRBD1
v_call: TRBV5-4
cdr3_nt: TGTGCCAGCAGCCGGGACAGTCTCGATACTGAAGCTTTCTTT
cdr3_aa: CASSRDSLDTEAFF

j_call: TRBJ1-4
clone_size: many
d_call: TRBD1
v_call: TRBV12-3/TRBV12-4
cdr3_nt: TGTGCCAGCAGTTCACGGACAGGGACTTCAGGTGAAAAACTGTTTTTT
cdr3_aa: CASSSRTGTSGEKLFF